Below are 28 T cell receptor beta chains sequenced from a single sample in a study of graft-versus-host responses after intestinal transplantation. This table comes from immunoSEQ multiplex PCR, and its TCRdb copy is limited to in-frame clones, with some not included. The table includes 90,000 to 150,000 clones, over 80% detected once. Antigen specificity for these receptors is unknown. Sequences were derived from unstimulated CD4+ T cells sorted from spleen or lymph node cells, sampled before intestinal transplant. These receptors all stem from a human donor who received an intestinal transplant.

As DNA, the CDR3 is TGTGCCAGCAGCCAGGGACAGGGGGGTAGCCAGGGCTCCTACAATGAGCAGTTCTTC. Translating gives CASSQGQGGSQGSYNEQFF. This chain uses TRBV27 with TRBJ2-1; 11 nucleotides line up with TRBD1. V shed 6 bases and J 0 bases; nucleotides not matched to a gene: 13. Germline CDR1 and CDR2: MNHEY and SMNVEV (reference sequence). The length of the CDR3 is 19 residues.

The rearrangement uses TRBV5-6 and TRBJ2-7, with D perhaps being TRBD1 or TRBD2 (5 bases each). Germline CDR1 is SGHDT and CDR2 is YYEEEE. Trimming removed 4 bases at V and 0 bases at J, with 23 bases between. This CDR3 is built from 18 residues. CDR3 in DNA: TGTGCCAGCAGCATCACCGGGACCGCGTTTATTCCCTCCTACGAGCAGTACTTC. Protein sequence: CASSITGTAFIPSYEQYF.

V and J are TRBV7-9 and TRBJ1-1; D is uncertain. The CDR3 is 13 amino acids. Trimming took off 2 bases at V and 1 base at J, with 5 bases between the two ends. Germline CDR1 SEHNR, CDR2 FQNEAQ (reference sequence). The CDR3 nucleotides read TGTGCCAGCAGCTTAAGAGGGAACACTGAAGCTTTCTTT. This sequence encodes CASSLRGNTEAFF.

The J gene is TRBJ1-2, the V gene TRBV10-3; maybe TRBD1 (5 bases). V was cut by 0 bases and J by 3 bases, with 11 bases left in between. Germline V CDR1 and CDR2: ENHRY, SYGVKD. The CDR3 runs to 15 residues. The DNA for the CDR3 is TGTGCCATCAGTGAGTCGACAGCAGCTCACTATGGCTACACCTTC. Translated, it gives CAISESTAAHYGYTF.

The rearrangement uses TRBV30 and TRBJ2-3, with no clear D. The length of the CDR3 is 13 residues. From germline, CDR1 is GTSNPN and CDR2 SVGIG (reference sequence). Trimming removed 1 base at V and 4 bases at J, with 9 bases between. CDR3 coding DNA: TGTGCCTGGAGTGGATTCAACGCAGATACGCAGTATTTT. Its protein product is CAWSGFNADTQYF. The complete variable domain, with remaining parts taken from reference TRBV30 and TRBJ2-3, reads SQTIHQWPATLVQPVGSPLSLECTVEGTSNPNLYWYRQAAGRGLQLLFYSVGIGQISSEVPQNLSASRPQDRQFILSSKKLLLSDSGFYLCAWSGFNADTQYFGPGTRLTVL.

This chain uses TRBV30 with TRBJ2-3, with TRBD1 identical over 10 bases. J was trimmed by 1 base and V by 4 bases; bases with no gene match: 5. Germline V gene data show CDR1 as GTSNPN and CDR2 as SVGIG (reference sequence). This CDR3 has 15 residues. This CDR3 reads CAWTTGTGGTDTQYF. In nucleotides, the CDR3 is TGTGCCTGGACGACCGGGACAGGGGGCACAGATACGCAGTATTTT. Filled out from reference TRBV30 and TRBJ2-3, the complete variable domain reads SQTIHQWPATLVQPVGSPLSLECTVEGTSNPNLYWYRQAAGRGLQLLFYSVGIGQISSEVPQNLSASRPQDRQFILSSKKLLLSDSGFYLCAWTTGTGGTDTQYFGPGTRLTVL.

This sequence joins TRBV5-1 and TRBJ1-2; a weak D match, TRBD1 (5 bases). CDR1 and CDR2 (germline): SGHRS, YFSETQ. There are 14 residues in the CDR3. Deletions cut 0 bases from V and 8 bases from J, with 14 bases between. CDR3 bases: TGCGCCAGCAGCTTGGCCTCGGGGGAGGACGGCTACACCTTC. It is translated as CASSLASGEDGYTF.

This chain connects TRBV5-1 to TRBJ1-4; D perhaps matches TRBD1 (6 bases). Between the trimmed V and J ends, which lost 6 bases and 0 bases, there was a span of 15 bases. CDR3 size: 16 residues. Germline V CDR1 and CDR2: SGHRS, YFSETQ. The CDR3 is CASTKGVYPTNEKLFF. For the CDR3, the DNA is TGCGCCAGCACCAAGGGGGTGTATCCAACTAATGAAAAACTGTTTTTT.

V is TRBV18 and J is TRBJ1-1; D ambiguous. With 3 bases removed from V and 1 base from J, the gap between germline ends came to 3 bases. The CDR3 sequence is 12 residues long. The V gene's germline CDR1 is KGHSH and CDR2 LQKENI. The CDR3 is CASSPTNTEAFF. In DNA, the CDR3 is TGTGCCAGCTCACCGACGAACACTGAAGCTTTCTTT.

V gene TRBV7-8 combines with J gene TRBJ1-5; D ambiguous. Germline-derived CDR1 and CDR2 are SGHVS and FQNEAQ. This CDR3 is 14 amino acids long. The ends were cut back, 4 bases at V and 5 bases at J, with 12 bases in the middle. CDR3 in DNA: TGTGCCAGCAGCTCGAGACATACCGATCAGCCCCAGCATTTT. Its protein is CASSSRHTDQPQHF.

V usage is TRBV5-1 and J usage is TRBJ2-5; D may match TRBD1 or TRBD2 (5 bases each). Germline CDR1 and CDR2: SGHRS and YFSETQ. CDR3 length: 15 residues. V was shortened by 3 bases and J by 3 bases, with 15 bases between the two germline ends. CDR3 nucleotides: TGCGCCAGCAGCTCAACCGGGGCTTGGGAAGAGACCCAGTACTTC. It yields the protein CASSSTGAWEETQYF. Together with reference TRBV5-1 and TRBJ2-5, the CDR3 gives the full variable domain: KAGVTQTPRYLIKTRGQQVTLSCSPISGHRSVSWYQQTPGQGLQFLFEYFSETQRNKGNFPGRFSGRQFSNSRSEMNVSTLELGDSALYLCASSSTGAWEETQYFGPGTRLLVL.

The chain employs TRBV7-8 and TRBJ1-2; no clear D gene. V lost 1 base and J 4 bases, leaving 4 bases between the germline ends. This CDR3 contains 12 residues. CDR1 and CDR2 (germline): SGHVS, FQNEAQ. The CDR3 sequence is CASSLGGYGYTF. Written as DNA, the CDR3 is TGTGCCAGCAGCTTAGGGGGCTATGGCTACACCTTC.

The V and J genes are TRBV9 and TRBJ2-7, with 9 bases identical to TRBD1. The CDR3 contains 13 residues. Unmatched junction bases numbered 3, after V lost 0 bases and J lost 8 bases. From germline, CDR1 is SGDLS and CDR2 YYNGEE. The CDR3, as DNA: TGTGCCAGCAGCGTAGATGGGACAGGGCAGCAGTACTTC. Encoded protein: CASSVDGTGQQYF.

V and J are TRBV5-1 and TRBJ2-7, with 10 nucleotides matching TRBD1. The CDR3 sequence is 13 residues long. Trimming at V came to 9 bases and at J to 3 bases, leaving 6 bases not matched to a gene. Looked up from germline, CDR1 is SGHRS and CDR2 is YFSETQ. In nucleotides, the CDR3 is TGCGCCACCAGGACAGGGGGTGGCTACGAGCAGTACTTC. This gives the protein CATRTGGGYEQYF.

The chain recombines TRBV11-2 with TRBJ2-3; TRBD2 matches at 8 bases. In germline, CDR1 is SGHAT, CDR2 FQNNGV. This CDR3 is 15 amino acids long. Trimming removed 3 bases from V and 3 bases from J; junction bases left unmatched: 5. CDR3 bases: TGTGCCAGCAGCTTCGTCGCGGGGGGTACAGATACGCAGTATTTT. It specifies CASSFVAGGTDTQYF.

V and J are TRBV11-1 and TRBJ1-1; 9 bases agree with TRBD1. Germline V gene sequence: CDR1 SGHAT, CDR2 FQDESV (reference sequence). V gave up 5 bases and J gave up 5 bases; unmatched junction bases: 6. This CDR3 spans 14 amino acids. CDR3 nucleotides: TGTGCCAGCAGCCAGACAGGGGGAGGGACTGAAGCTTTCTTT. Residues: CASSQTGGGTEAFF.

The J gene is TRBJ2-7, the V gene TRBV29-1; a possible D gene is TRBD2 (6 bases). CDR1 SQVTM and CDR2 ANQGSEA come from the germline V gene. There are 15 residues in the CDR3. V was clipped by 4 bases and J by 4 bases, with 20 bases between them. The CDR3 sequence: CSVGRLADPPYEQYF. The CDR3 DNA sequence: TGCAGCGTTGGACGGTTAGCGGACCCGCCGTACGAGCAGTACTTC.

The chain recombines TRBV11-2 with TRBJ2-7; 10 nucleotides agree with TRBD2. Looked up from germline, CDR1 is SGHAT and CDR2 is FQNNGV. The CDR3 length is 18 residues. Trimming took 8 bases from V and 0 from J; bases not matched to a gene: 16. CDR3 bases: TGTGCCAGCTATCCTACCACGGGACTAGCGTTACACTCCTACGAGCAGTACTTC. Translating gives CASYPTTGLALHSYEQYF.

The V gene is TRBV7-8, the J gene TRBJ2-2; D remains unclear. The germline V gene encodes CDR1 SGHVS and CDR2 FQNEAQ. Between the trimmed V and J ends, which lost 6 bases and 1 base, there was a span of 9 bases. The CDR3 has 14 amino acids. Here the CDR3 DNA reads TGTGCCAGCAGGCGCATCGAGAACACCGGGGAGCTGTTTTTT. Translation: CASRRIENTGELFF.

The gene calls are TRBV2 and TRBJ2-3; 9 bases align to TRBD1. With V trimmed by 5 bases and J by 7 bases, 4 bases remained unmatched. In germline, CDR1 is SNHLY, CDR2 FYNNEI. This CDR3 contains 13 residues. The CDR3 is CASSRDRENTQYF. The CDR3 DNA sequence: TGTGCCAGCAGTAGGGACAGGGAAAATACGCAGTATTTT.

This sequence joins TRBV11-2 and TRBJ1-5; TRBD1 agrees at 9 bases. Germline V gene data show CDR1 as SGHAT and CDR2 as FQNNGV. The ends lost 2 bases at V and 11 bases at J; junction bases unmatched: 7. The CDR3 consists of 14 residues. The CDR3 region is CASSLWDRAGAQHF. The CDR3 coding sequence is TGTGCCAGCAGCTTATGGGACAGGGCTGGAGCCCAGCATTTT.

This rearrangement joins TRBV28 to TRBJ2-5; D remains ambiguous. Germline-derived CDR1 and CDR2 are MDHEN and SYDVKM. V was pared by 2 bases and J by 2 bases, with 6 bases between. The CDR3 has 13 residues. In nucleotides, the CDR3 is TGTGCCAGCAGTTTAACGGTACAAGAGACCCAGTACTTC. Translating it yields CASSLTVQETQYF.

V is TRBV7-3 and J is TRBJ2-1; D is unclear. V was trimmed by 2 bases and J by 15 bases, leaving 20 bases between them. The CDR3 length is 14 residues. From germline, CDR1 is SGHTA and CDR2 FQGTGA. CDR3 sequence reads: CASSLDVVSTRRFF. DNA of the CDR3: TGTGCCAGCAGCTTAGATGTGGTCTCAACAAGGCGGTTCTTC.

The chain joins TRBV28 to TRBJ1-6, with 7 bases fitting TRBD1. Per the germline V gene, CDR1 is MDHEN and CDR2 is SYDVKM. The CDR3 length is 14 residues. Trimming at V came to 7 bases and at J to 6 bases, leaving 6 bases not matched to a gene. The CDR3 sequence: CASTLRDSNSPLHF. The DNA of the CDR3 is TGTGCCAGCACCCTCCGGGACAGTAATTCACCCCTCCACTTT.

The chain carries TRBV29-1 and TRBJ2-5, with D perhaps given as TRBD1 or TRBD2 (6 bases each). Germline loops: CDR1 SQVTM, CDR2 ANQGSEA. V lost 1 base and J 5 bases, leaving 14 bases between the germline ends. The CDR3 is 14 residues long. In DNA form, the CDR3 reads TGCAGCGTTGAAGGGGGGGCTAGGGGGGAGACCCAGTACTTC. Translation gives CSVEGGARGETQYF.

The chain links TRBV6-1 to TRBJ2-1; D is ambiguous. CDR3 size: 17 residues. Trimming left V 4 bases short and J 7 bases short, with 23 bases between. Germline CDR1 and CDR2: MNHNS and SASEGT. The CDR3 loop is CASSGRTVLSLENEQFF. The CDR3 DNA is TGTGCCAGCAGTGGCCGAACAGTCCTCTCCCTGGAAAATGAGCAGTTCTTC.

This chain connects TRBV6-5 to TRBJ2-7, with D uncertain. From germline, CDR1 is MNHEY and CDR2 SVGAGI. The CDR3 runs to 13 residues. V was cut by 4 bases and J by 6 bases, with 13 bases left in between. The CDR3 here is CASSLTERGEQYF. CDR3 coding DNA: TGTGCCAGCAGTTTAACGGAGCGTGGCGAGCAGTACTTC.

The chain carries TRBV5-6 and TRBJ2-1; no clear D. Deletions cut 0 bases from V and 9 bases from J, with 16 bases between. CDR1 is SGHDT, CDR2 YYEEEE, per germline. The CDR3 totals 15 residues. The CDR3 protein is CASSLVRIYNGEQFF. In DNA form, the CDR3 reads TGTGCCAGCAGCTTGGTTCGGATCTACAATGGTGAGCAGTTCTTC.